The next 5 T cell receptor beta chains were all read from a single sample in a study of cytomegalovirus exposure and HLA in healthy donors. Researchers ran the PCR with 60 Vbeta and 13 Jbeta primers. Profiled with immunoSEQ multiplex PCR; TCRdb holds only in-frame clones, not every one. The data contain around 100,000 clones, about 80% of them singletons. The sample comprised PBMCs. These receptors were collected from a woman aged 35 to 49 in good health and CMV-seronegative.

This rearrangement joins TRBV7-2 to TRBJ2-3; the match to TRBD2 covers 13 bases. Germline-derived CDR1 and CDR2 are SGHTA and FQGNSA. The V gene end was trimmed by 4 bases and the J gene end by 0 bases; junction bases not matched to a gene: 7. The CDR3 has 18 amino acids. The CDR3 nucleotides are TGTGCCAGCAGCTCGACCGGGACTAGCGGGACGAGCACAGATACGCAGTATTTT. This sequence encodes CASSSTGTSGTSTDTQYF.

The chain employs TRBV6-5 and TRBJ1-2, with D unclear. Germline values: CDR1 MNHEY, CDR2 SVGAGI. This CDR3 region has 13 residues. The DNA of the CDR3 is TGTGCTTCAGCGTCGGAGACTGTCTATGGCTACACCTTC. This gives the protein CASASETVYGYTF.

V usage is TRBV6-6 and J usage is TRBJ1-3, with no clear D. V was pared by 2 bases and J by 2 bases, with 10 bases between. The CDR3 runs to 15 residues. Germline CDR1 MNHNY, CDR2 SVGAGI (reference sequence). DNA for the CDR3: TGTGCCAGCAGTTACAGGCGGGAAACTGGAAACACCATATATTTT. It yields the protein CASSYRRETGNTIYF.

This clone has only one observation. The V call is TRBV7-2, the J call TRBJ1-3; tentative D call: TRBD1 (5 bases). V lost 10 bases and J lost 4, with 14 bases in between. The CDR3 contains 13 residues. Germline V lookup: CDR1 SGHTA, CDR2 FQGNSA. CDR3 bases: TGTGCCACCAAGGGGTTTCAGGGAAACACCATATATTTT. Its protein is CATKGFQGNTIYF.

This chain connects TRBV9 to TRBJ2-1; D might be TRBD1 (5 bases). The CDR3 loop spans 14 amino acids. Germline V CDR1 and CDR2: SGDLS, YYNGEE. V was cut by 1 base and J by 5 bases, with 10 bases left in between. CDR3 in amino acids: CASSVRGGDNEQFF. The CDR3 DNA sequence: TGTGCCAGCAGCGTAAGGGGTGGAGACAATGAGCAGTTCTTC.